This TCR beta chain was captured by sequencing in a study of blood T cell repertoires in COVID-19. Study-wide context: In each case, the material was cDNA or gDNA derived from T cells, B-cell-depleted T cells, or PBMCs.

Losses at the gene ends were 4 bases for V and 7 bases for J; bases not matched to a gene: 8. The germline CDR1 and CDR2 sequences are SGHRS and YFSETQ. The CDR3 totals 15 residues. Authors' data handling: Cell counts per sample came from amplifying reference gene primers. TCRdb's table, derived via immunoSEQ multiplex PCR, lists solely in-frame clones and lacks some. Clone size and the V and J calls come from that table; the DNA yielded D and trimming. Seen here are a few hundred thousand clones, approximately 90% observed once, and the top ten hold just under 6.5%. Sequenced: peripheral blood. The sequence came from a woman between 50 and 59 years old with COVID-19, enrolled during active disease. The gene calls are TRBV5-1 and TRBJ2-7, with 13 bases identical to TRBD2. The CDR3 loop is CASSPTGTSGNEQYF. The CDR3 DNA reads TGCGCCAGCAGCCCCACCGGGACTAGCGGGAATGAGCAGTACTTC.